A single T cell receptor (beta chain) is shown here with its context. Its antigen is undetermined. Germline loops: CDR1 SGHRS, CDR2 YFSETQ. Trimming shortened V by 4 bases and J by 0 bases, and 13 bases separated the two germline ends. The CDR3 length is 16 residues. The sample originates from a study of cytomegalovirus exposure and HLA in healthy donors. Each donor's status was that of a healthy bone marrow donor. Regarding the study as a whole: Common viral pathogens were later found to be apparently linked to several of the most significant clusters. Previous analysis showed most TCR beta V segments were productive about 90% or about 30% of the time. Presence/absence analyses rested on an assumption that sequencing depth was roughly uniform across donors.

PCR primers comprised 60 Vbeta and 13 Jbeta primers. Repertoires were generated with immunoSEQ multiplex PCR, while TCRdb's copy carries only in-frame clones and drops some. Among fewer than 120,000 clones, roughly 84% were seen once, and the ten largest hold roughly 6%. This receptor was identified in a man aged 30 to 39 in good health and CMV-seropositive. This chain joins TRBV5-1 and TRBJ1-4; possible D gene TRBD1, 6 bases. Sequencing input: PBMCs. Written as DNA, the CDR3 is TGCGCCAGCAGCCGGGGGGGGGCAACAACTAATGAAAAACTGTTTTTT. Its translation is CASSRGGATTNEKLFF.